This TCR beta chain was sequenced in a study of cytotoxic CD8 clonotypes in ibrutinib-treated CLL. Study-wide context: Response material was collected after a median around 12 months of treatment, range 6 to 36. Mean values per sample were a few hundred thousand productive templates and under 100,000 productive rearrangements.

Profiling relied on immunoSEQ multiplex PCR, and the TCRdb table lists in-frame clones only, not all of them. The sample has about 120,000 clones; 58% are singletons. TCR beta libraries used 1.5 to 2 micrograms of DNA from cryopreserved PBMCs. Study conclusions and caveats: Clonality went up at ibrutinib response and then declined back toward baseline at progression.

Trimming removed 0 bases from V and 15 bases from J; junction bases left unmatched: 15. Germline V CDR1 and CDR2: GTSNPN, SVGIG (reference sequence). CDR3 size: 16 residues. In the case of this clone: Its antigen is undetermined.

The receptor's source is a human donor with chronic lymphocytic leukemia. This specimen was PBMCs, taken after 24 months of ibrutinib treatment. The J gene is TRBJ2-1, the V gene TRBV30; 12 nucleotides agree with TRBD2. CDR3 nucleotide sequence: TGTGCCTGGAGTGTCTCGCCTAGCGGGGGGGTATCGTCGCTGTTCTTC. This encodes CAWSVSPSGGVSSLFF.